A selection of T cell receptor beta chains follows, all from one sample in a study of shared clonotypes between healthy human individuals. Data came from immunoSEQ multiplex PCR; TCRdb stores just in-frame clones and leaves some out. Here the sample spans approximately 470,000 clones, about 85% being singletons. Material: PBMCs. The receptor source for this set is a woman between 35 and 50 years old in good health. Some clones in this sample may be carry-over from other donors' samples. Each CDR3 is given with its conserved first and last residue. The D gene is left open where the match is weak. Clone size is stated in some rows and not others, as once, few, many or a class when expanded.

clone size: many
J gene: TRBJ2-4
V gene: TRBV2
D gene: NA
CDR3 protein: CASSEAFGGSKNIQYF
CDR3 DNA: TGTGCCAGCAGTGAAGCATTTGGTGGGTCCAAAAACATTCAGTACTTC

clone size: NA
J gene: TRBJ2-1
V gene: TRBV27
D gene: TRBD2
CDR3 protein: CASSLQREKRDEQFF
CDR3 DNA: TGTGCCAGCAGTTTACAGCGGGAGAAGAGGGATGAGCAGTTCTTC

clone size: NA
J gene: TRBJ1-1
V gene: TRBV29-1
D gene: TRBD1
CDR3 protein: CSVEEGAREAFF
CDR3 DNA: TGCAGCGTTGAGGAGGGGGCGCGTGAAGCTTTCTTT

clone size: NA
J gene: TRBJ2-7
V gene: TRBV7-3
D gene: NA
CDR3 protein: CASSRTGTYDEQYF
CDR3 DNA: TGTGCCAGCAGCCGAACCGGGACTTACGACGAGCAGTACTTC

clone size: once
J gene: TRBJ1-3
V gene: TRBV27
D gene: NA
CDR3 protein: CASSLAGVGNTIYF
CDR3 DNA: TGTGCCAGCAGTTTGGCAGGGGTTGGAAACACCATATATTTT

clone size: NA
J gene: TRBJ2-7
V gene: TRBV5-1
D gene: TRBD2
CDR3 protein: CASSAGVAGDRTDEQHF
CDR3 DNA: TGCGCCAGCAGCGCCGGGGTAGCGGGAGACCGGACCGACGAGCAGCACTTC

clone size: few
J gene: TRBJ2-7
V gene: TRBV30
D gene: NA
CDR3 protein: CAWSVGRLALSSYEQYF
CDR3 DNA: TGTGCCTGGAGTGTGGGCCGGCTAGCCTTAAGCTCCTACGAGCAGTACTTC

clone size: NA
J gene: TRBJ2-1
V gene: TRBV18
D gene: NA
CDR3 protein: CASSGTRSYNEQFF
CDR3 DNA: TGTGCCAGCTCCGGGACCCGATCCTACAATGAGCAGTTCTTC

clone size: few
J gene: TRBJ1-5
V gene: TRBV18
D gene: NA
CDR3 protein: CASSPQGDQPQHF
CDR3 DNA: TGTGCCAGCTCACCTCAGGGAGATCAGCCCCAGCATTTT

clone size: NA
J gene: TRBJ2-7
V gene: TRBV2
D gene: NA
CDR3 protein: CASSGAVEQYEQHF
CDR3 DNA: TGTGCCAGCAGTGGAGCAGTGGAGCAATACGAGCAGCACTTC

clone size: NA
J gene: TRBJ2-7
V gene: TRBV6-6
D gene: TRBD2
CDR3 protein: CASSRPGGSYEQYF
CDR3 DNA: TGTGCCAGCAGTCGGCCCGGGGGGTCCTACGAGCAGTACTTC

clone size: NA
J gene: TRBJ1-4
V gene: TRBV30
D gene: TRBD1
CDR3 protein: CAWRGGQEGWEKLFF
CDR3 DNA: TGTGCCTGGAGAGGAGGACAGGAGGGATGGGAAAAACTGTTTTTT

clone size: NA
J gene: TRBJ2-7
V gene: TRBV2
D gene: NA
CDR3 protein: CASRTRVTEQYF
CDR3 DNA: TGTGCCAGCAGGACCAGGGTCACCGAGCAGTACTTC

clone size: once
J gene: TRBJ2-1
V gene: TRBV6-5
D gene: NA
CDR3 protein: CASMPGVGWNEQFF
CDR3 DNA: TGTGCCAGCATGCCGGGAGTAGGGTGGAATGAGCAGTTCTTC

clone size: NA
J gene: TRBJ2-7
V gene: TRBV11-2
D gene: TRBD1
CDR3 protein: CASSSNRGKQAYEQYF
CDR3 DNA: TGTGCCAGCAGCTCGAACAGGGGGAAACAAGCCTACGAGCAGTACTTC

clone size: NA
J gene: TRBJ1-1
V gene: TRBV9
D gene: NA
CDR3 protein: CASSAGTHTEAFF
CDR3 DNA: TGTGCCAGCAGCGCCGGGACTCACACTGAAGCTTTCTTT

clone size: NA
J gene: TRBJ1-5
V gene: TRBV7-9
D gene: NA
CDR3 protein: CASSLVFDSTPGFPQHF
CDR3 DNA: TGTGCCAGCAGCTTAGTTTTTGACAGCACTCCCGGTTTTCCCCAGCATTTT

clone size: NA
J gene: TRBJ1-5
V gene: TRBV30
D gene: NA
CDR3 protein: CAWSGSNQPRHF
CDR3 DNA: TGTGCCTGGAGTGGTAGCAATCAGCCCCGGCATTTT

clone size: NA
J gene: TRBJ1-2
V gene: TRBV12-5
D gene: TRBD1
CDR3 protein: CASGPGTAFYGYTF
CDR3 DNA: TGTGCTAGTGGTCCGGGGACAGCCTTCTATGGCTACACCTTC

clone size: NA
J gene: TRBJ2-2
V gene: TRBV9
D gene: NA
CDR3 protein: CASSDRDFLTGELFF
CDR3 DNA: TGTGCCAGCAGCGACCGGGACTTCTTGACCGGGGAGCTGTTTTTT

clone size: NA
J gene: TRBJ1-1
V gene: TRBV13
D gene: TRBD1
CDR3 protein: CASSHYDRGPEAFF
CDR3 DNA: TGTGCCAGCAGCCATTATGACAGGGGACCTGAAGCTTTCTTT

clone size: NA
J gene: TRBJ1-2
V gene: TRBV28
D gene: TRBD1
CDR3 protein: CATKPDRAGYTF
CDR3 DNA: TGTGCCACCAAACCAGACAGGGCCGGCTACACCTTC

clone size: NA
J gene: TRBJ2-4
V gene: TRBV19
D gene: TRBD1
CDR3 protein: CASSMRTGRMAAKNIQYF
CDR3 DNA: TGTGCCAGTAGTATGAGGACAGGGCGGATGGCGGCCAAAAACATTCAGTACTTC

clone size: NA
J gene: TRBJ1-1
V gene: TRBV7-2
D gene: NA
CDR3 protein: CASSRGLKNTEAFF
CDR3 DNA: TGTGCCAGCAGCCGGGGATTAAAGAACACTGAAGCTTTCTTT

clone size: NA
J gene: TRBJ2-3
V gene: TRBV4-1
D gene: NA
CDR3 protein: CASSRGPTSTDTQYF
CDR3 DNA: TGCGCCAGCAGCCGAGGGCCTACTAGCACAGATACGCAGTATTTT

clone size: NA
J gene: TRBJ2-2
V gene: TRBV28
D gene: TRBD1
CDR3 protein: CASCQGDRITGELFF
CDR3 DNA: TGTGCCAGCTGCCAAGGGGACAGGATCACCGGGGAGCTGTTTTTT

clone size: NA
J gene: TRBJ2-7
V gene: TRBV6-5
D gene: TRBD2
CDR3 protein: CASKPAGAVIAEQYF
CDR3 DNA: TGTGCCAGCAAACCAGCGGGAGCGGTTATAGCCGAGCAGTACTTC

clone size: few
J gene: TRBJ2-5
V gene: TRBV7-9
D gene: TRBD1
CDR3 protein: CASSFRGYRGQETQYF
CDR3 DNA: TGTGCCAGCAGCTTTAGAGGGTACAGGGGGCAAGAGACCCAGTACTTC

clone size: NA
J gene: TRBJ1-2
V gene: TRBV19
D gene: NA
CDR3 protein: CASSMQGVSGYTF
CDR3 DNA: TGTGCCAGTAGTATGCAGGGAGTTAGCGGCTACACCTTC

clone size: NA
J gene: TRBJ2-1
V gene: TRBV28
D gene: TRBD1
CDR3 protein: CASSLVDRVNQFF
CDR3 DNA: TGTGCCAGCAGTTTGGTTGACAGGGTAAACCAGTTCTTC

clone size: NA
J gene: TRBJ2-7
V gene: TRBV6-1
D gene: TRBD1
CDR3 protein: CASRTQGEDEQYF
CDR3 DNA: TGTGCCAGCAGAACACAGGGGGAGGACGAGCAGTACTTC

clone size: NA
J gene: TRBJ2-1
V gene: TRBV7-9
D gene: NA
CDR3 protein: CASSFVRDFHNEQFF
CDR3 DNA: TGTGCCAGCAGCTTTGTACGGGACTTTCACAATGAGCAGTTCTTC

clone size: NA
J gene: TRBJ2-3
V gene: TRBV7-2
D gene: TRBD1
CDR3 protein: CASSRPPGQGDTQYF
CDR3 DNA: TGTGCCAGCAGTCGCCCCCCGGGACAGGGAGATACGCAGTATTTT

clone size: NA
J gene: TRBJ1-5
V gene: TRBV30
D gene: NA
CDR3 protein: CAWNMGRGQPQHF
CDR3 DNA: TGTGCCTGGAACATGGGCCGGGGACAGCCCCAGCATTTT

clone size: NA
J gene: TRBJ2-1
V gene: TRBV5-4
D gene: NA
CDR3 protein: CASSPTVLSSYNEQFF
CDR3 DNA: TGTGCCAGCAGCCCCACTGTCTTGAGCTCCTACAATGAGCAGTTCTTC

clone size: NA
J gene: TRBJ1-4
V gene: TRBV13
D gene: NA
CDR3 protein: CASSYGGGAAWEKLFF
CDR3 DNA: TGTGCCAGCAGCTACGGTGGGGGGGCGGCCTGGGAAAAACTGTTTTTT

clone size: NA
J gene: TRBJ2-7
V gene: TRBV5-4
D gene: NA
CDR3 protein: CASSPPGVGFYEQYF
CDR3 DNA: TGTGCCAGCAGCCCCCCGGGGGTAGGGTTCTACGAGCAGTACTTC

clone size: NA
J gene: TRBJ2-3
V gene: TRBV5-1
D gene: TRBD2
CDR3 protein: CASSLGDYYSTDTQYF
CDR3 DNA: TGCGCCAGCAGCTTGGGGGACTACTACAGCACAGATACGCAGTATTTT

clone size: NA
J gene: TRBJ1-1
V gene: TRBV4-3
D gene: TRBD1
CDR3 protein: CASSHGPGQLNTEAFF
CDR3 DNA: TGCGCCAGCAGCCATGGGCCGGGACAGCTGAACACTGAAGCTTTCTTT

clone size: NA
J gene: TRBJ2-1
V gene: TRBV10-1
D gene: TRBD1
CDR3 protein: CASRGTGSEQFF
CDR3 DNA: TGCGCCAGCAGAGGGACAGGGAGTGAGCAGTTCTTC